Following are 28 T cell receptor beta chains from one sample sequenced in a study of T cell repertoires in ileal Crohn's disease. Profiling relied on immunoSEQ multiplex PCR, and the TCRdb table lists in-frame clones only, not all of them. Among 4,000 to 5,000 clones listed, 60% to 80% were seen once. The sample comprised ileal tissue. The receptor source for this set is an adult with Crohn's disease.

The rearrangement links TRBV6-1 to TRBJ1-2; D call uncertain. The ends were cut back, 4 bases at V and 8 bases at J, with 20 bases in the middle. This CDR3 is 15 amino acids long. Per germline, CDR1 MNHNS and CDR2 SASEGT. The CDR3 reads CASSVTRTDREGYTF. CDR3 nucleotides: TGTGCCAGCAGTGTTACTAGGACGGATAGAGAGGGCTACACCTTC.

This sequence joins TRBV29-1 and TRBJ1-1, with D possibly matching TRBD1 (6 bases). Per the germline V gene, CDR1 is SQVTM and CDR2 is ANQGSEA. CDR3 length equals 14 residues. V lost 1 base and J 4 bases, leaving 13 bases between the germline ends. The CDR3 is CSVEGGRGGTEAFF. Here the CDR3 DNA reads TGCAGCGTTGAAGGGGGCCGAGGGGGCACTGAAGCTTTCTTT.

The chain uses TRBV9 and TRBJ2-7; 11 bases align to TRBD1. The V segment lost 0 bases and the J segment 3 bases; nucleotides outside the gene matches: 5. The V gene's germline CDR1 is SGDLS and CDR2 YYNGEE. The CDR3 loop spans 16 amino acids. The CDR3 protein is CASSVDGTGGFYEQYF. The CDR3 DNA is TGTGCCAGCAGCGTAGATGGGACAGGGGGTTTCTACGAGCAGTACTTC.

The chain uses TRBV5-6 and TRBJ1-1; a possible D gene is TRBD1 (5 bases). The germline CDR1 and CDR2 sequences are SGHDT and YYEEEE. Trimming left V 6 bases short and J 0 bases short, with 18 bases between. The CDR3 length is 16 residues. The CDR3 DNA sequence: TGTGCCAGCACCTCTTTGAGCAGGGTGATGAACACTGAAGCTTTCTTT. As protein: CASTSLSRVMNTEAFF.

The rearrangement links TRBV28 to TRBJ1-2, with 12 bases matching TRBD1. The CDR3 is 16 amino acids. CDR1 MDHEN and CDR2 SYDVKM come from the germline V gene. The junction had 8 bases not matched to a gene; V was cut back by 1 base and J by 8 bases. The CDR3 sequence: CASSLYSGQGARGYTF. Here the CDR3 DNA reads TGTGCCAGCAGTTTATATTCGGGACAGGGGGCGCGAGGCTACACCTTC.

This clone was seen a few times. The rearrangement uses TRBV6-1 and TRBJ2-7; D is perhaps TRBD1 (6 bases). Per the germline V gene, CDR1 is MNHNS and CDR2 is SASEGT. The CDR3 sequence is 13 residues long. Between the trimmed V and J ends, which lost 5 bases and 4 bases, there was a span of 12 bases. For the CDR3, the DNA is TGTGCCAGCAGTCCCGGGACAAAGTACGAGCAGTACTTC. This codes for CASSPGTKYEQYF.

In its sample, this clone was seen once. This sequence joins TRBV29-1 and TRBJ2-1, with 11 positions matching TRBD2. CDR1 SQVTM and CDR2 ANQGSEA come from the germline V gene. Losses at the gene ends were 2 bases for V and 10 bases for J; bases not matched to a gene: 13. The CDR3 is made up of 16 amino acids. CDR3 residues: CSVERITSGGRWEQFF. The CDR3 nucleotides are TGCAGCGTTGAAAGGATAACTAGCGGGGGACGCTGGGAGCAGTTCTTC.

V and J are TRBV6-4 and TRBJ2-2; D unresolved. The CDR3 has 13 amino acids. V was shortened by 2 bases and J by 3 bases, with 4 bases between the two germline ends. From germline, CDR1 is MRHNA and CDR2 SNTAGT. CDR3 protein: CASSDSDTGELFF. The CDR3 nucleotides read TGTGCCAGCAGTGACAGCGACACCGGGGAGCTGTTTTTT.

CDR3 region: CASSLLLAGGLGTDTQYF. The CDR3 nucleotides are TGTGCCAGCAGCTTGTTACTAGCGGGGGGGCTTGGGACAGATACGCAGTATTTT. The V call is TRBV5-6, the J call TRBJ2-3; 13 nucleotides agree with TRBD2. The CDR3 contains 18 residues. The germline V gene encodes CDR1 SGHDT and CDR2 YYEEEE. Unmatched junction bases numbered 8, after V lost 1 base and J lost 3 bases.

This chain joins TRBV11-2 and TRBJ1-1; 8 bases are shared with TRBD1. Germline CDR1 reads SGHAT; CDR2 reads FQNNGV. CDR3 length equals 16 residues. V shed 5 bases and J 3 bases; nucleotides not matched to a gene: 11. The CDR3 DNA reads TGTGCCAGCAGCCAGGGGGCGGCCATGGGGTACACTGAAGCTTTCTTT. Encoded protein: CASSQGAAMGYTEAFF.

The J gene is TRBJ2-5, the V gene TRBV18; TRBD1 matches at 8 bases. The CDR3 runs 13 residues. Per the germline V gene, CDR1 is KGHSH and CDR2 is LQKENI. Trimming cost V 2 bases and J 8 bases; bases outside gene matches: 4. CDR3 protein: CASSPGQGYTQYF. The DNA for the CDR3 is TGTGCCAGCTCACCAGGACAGGGATACACCCAGTACTTC.

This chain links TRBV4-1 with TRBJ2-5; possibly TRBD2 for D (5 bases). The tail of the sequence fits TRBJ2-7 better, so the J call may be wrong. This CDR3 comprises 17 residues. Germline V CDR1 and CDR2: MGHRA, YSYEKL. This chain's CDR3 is CASSQSPRVLSSYEQYF. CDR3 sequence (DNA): TGCGCCAGCAGCCAGAGCCCGAGGGTTTTAAGCTCCTACGAGCAGTACTTC.

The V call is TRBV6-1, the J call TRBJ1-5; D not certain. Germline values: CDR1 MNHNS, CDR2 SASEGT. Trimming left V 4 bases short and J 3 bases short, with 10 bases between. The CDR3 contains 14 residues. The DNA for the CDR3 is TGTGCCAGCAGTGGTGGCCCCCTCAATCAGCCCCAGCATTTT. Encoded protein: CASSGGPLNQPQHF.

The CDR3 spells CASSPSLAEYNEQFF. DNA for the CDR3: TGTGCCAGCTCACCATCACTAGCGGAATACAATGAGCAGTTCTTC. This chain joins TRBV18 and TRBJ2-1, with 8 bases fitting TRBD2. This CDR3 comprises 15 residues. CDR1 and CDR2 (germline): KGHSH, LQKENI. Losses at the gene ends were 2 bases for V and 4 bases for J; bases not matched to a gene: 4.

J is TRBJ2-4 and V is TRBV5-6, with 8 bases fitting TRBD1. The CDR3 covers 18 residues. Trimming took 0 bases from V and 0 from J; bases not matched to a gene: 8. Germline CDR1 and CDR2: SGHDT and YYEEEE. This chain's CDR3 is CASSLAGQGAEAKNIQYF. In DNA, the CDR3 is TGTGCCAGCAGCTTGGCGGGCCAGGGGGCCGAAGCCAAAAACATTCAGTACTTC.

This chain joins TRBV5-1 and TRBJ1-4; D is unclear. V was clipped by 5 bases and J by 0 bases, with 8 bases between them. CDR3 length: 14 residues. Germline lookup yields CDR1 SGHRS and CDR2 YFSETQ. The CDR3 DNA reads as TGCGCCAGCAGTCTACAGCCAACTAATGAAAAACTGTTTTTT. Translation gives CASSLQPTNEKLFF.

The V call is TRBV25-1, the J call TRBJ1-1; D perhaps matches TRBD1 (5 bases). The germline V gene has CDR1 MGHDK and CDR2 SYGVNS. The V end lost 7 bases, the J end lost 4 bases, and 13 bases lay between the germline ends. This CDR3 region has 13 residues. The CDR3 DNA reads TGTGCCAGCACAGGGACGGGGGGCACTGAAGCTTTCTTT. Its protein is CASTGTGGTEAFF.

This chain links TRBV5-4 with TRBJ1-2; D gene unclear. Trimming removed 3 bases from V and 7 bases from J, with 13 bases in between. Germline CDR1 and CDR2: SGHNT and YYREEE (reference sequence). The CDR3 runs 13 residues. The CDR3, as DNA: TGTGCCAGCAGCTCCGCGCGGCATCGTGGCTACACCTTC. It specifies CASSSARHRGYTF.

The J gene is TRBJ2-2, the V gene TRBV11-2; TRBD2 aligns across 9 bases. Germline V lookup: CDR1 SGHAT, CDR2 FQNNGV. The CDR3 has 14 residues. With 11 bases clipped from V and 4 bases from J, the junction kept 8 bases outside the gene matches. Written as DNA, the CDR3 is TGTGCCGCCAGAGGCGGGGGGGCCACCGGGGAGCTGTTTTTT. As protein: CAARGGGATGELFF.

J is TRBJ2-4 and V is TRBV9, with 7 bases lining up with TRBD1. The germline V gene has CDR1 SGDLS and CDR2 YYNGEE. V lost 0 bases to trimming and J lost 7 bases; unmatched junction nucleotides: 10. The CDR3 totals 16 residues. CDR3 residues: CASSVAPQGERNIQYF. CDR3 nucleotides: TGTGCCAGCAGCGTAGCCCCTCAGGGGGAGCGCAACATTCAGTACTTC.

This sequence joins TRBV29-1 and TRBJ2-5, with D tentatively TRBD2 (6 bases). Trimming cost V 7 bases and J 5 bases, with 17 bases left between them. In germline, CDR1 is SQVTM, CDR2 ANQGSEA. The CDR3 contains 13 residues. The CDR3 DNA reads TGCAGCGCCGGACGGGGGAAGGAGGAGACCCAGTACTTC. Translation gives CSAGRGKEETQYF.

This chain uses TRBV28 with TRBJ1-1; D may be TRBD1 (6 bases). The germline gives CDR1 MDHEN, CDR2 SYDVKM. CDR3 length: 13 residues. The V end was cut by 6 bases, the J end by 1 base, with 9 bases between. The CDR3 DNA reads TGTGCCAGCAGCGGGACACCGAACACTGAAGCTTTCTTT. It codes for CASSGTPNTEAFF.

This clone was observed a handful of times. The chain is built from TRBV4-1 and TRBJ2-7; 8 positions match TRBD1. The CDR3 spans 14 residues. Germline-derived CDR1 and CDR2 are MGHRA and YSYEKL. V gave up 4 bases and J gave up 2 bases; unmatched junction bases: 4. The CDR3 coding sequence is TGCGCCAGCAGCCCCCGACAGGGGACCTACGAGCAGTACTTC. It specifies CASSPRQGTYEQYF.

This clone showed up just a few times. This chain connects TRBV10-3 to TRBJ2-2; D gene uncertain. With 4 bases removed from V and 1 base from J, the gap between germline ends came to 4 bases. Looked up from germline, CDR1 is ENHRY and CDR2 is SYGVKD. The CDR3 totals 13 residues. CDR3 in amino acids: CAISGGNTGELFF. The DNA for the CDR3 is TGTGCCATCAGTGGAGGGAACACCGGGGAGCTGTTTTTT.

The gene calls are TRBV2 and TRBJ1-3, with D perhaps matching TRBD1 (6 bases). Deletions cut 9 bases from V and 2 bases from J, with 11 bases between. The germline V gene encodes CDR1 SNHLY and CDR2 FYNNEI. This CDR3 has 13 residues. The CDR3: CARTAGAGNTIYF. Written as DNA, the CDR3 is TGTGCCAGGACCGCAGGGGCTGGAAACACCATATATTTT.

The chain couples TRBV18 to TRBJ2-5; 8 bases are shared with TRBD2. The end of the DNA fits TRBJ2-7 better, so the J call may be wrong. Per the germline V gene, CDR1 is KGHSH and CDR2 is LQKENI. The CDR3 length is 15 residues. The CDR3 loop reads CASSFGSGAFYEQYF. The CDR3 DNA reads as TGTGCCAGCTCATTCGGTAGCGGGGCCTTTTACGAGCAGTACTTC.

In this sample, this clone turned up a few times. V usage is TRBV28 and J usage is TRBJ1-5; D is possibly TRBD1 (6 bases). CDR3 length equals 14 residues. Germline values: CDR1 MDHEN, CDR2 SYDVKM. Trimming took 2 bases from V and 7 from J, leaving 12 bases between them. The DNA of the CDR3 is TGTGCCAGCAGTTTACGGGGGGCTACACAGCCCCAGCATTTT. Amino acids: CASSLRGATQPQHF.

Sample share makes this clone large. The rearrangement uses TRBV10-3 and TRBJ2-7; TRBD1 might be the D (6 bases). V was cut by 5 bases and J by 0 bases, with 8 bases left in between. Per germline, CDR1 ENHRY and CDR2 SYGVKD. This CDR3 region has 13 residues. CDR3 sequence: CAISRDTSYEQYF. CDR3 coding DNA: TGTGCCATCAGTAGGGACACCTCCTACGAGCAGTACTTC.